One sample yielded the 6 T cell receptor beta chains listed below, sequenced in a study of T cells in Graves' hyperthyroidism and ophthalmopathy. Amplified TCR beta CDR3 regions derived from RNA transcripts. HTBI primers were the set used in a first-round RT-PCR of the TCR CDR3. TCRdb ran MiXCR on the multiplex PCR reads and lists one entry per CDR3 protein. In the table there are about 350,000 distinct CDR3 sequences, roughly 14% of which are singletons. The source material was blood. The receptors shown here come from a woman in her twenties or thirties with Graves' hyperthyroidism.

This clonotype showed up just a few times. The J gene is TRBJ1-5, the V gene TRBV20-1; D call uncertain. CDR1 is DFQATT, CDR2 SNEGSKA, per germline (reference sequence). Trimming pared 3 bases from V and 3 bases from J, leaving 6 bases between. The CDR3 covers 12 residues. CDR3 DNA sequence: TGCAGTGCTAGTGGGCTCAATCAGCCCCAGCATTTT. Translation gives CSASGLNQPQHF.

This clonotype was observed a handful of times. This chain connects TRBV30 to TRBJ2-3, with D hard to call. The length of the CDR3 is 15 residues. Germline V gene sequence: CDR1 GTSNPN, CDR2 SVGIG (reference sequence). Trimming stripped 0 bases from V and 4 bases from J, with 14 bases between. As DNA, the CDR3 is TGTGCCTGGAGTGTACGGGCACCTCCCCCAGATACGCAGTATTTT. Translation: CAWSVRAPPPDTQYF.

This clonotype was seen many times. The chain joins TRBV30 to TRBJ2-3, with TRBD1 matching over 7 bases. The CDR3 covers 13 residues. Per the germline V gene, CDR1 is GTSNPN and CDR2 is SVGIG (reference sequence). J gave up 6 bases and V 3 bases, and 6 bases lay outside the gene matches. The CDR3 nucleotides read TGTGCCTGGAGAAATAGGGGGCGTGATACGCAGTATTTT. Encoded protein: CAWRNRGRDTQYF. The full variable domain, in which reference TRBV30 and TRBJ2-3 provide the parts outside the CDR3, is SQTIHQWPATLVQPVGSPLSLECTVEGTSNPNLYWYRQAAGRGLQLLFYSVGIGQISSEVPQNLSASRPQDRQFILSSKKLLLSDSGFYLCAWRNRGRDTQYFGPGTRLTVL.

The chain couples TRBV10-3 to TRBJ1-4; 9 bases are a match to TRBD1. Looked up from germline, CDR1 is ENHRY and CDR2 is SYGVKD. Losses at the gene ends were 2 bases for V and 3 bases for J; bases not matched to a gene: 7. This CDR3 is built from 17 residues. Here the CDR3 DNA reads TGTGCCATCAGTGAGAAGGGTCGACAGGGGGCTAATGAAAAACTGTTTTTT. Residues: CAISEKGRQGANEKLFF.

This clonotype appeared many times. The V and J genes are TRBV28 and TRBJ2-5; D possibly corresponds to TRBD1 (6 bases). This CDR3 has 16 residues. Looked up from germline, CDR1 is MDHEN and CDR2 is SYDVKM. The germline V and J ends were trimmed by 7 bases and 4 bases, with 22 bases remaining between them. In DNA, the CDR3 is TGTGCCAGCAACGCAGACAGGACCGCTCGGGGAGAGACCCAGTACTTC. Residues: CASNADRTARGETQYF. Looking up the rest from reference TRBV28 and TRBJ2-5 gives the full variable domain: DVKVTQSSRYLVKRTGEKVFLECVQDMDHENMFWYRQDPGLGLRLIYFSYDVKMKEKGDIPEGYSVSREKKERFSLILESASTNQTSMYLCASNADRTARGETQYFGPGTRLLVL.

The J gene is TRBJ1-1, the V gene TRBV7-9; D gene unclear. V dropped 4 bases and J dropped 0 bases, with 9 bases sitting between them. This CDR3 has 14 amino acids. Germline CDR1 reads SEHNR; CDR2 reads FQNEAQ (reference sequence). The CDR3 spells CASSSWKMNTEAFF. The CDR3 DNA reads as TGTGCCAGCAGCTCTTGGAAAATGAACACTGAAGCTTTCTTT.